Listed below are T cell receptor beta chains from one sample, sequenced in a study of blood T cell repertoires in COVID-19. Sequenced by immunoSEQ multiplex PCR; TCRdb stores in-frame clones only, minus some. The sample records more than 50,000 clones, 90% being singletons. The source material was peripheral blood. These receptors were obtained from a man in his fifties or sixties with active COVID-19. Each CDR3 is given with its conserved first and last residue. Fields, in order: CDR3 DNA, CDR3 protein, D gene, CDR3 length, J gene, V gene, clone size. D genes are given only for firm matches. Rows may omit the clone size; those that give it use once, few, many or a size class.

CDR3 DNA: TGTGCCAGTAGGGGGACTAGCGCCTACGAGCAGTACTTC
CDR3 protein: CASRGTSAYEQYF
D gene: TRBD2
CDR3 length: 13
J gene: TRBJ2-7
V gene: TRBV19
clone size: NA

CDR3 DNA: TGTGCCAGCTCAACTAACCGACAGGGCGGGAATGAAAAACTGTTTTTT
CDR3 protein: CASSTNRQGGNEKLFF
D gene: TRBD1
CDR3 length: 16
J gene: TRBJ1-4
V gene: TRBV18
clone size: NA

CDR3 DNA: TGTGCCAGTAGTTCAGGGTCGTCCTACGAGCAGTACTTC
CDR3 protein: CASSSGSSYEQYF
D gene: NA
CDR3 length: 13
J gene: TRBJ2-7
V gene: TRBV19
clone size: NA

CDR3 DNA: TGCGCCAGCAGCAAATCGGGGGACTCCTACGAGCAGTACTTC
CDR3 protein: CASSKSGDSYEQYF
D gene: NA
CDR3 length: 14
J gene: TRBJ2-7
V gene: TRBV5-1
clone size: NA

CDR3 DNA: TGTGCCAGCAGGCTCCGGGGGGGGGAGACCCAGTACTTC
CDR3 protein: CASRLRGGETQYF
D gene: TRBD2
CDR3 length: 13
J gene: TRBJ2-5
V gene: TRBV3-1/TRBV3-2
clone size: NA

CDR3 DNA: TGCGCCAGCAGCCAAGGAAGTTTTGGGGCCGATACCGGGGAGCTGTTTTTT
CDR3 protein: CASSQGSFGADTGELFF
D gene: NA
CDR3 length: 17
J gene: TRBJ2-2
V gene: TRBV4-1
clone size: NA

CDR3 DNA: TGCGCCAGCAGCGGCCCTACAGGGTTAGGGCACACTGAAGCTTTCTTT
CDR3 protein: CASSGPTGLGHTEAFF
D gene: NA
CDR3 length: 16
J gene: TRBJ1-1
V gene: TRBV5-1
clone size: NA

CDR3 DNA: TGCAGCGCAGGGACAGGAGCTCCAGGCGAGCAGTACTTC
CDR3 protein: CSAGTGAPGEQYF
D gene: TRBD1
CDR3 length: 13
J gene: TRBJ2-7
V gene: TRBV29-1
clone size: NA

CDR3 DNA: TGCGCCAGCAGCAAGGGACAGGGAGGGGTCCAGTACTTC
CDR3 protein: CASSKGQGGVQYF
D gene: TRBD1
CDR3 length: 13
J gene: TRBJ2-5
V gene: TRBV5-1
clone size: NA

CDR3 DNA: TGTGCCAGCAGGTTGGGCCGTGGTGAAAAACTGTTTTTT
CDR3 protein: CASRLGRGEKLFF
D gene: NA
CDR3 length: 13
J gene: TRBJ1-4
V gene: TRBV25-1
clone size: NA

CDR3 DNA: TGCGCCAGCAGGGTGGCACAGGCATCCTACGAGCAGTACTTC
CDR3 protein: CASRVAQASYEQYF
D gene: NA
CDR3 length: 14
J gene: TRBJ2-7
V gene: TRBV5-1
clone size: NA

CDR3 DNA: TGCGCCAGCTGGGGGGGGCCGCAGCCCCAGCATTTT
CDR3 protein: CASWGGPQPQHF
D gene: NA
CDR3 length: 12
J gene: TRBJ1-5
V gene: TRBV10-1
clone size: NA

CDR3 DNA: TGTGCCAGTCGACCCGACAGGCTCTCTGGAAACACCATATATTTT
CDR3 protein: CASRPDRLSGNTIYF
D gene: NA
CDR3 length: 15
J gene: TRBJ1-3
V gene: TRBV19
clone size: NA

CDR3 DNA: TGTGCCAGCAGCTCAGGGCCAGGAAGCTCCTACGAGCAGTACTTC
CDR3 protein: CASSSGPGSSYEQYF
D gene: NA
CDR3 length: 15
J gene: TRBJ2-7
V gene: TRBV9
clone size: NA

CDR3 DNA: TGTGCCAGCAGCGTAGCAACTAGCACAGATACGCAGTATTTT
CDR3 protein: CASSVATSTDTQYF
D gene: NA
CDR3 length: 14
J gene: TRBJ2-3
V gene: TRBV9
clone size: NA

CDR3 DNA: TGTGCCAGCTCACCCATCGAGAAAGTCTACGAGCAGTACTTC
CDR3 protein: CASSPIEKVYEQYF
D gene: NA
CDR3 length: 14
J gene: TRBJ2-7
V gene: TRBV18
clone size: NA

CDR3 DNA: TGTGCCAGTAGTACCCCCACGGGGTTGATTGAAGCTTTCTTT
CDR3 protein: CASSTPTGLIEAFF
D gene: NA
CDR3 length: 14
J gene: TRBJ1-1
V gene: TRBV19
clone size: NA

CDR3 DNA: TGTGCCAGCAGTTCGGGGTCACCCCTCCACTTT
CDR3 protein: CASSSGSPLHF
D gene: NA
CDR3 length: 11
J gene: TRBJ1-6
V gene: TRBV28
clone size: NA

CDR3 DNA: TGTGCCAGCAACCGGGACTACCAAAAGACCCAGTACTTC
CDR3 protein: CASNRDYQKTQYF
D gene: TRBD2
CDR3 length: 13
J gene: TRBJ2-5
V gene: TRBV7-2
clone size: NA

CDR3 DNA: TGTGCCAGCAGCCAAGTGGGGAGGAGGGATTCACCCCTCCACTTT
CDR3 protein: CASSQVGRRDSPLHF
D gene: NA
CDR3 length: 15
J gene: TRBJ1-6
V gene: TRBV14
clone size: NA

CDR3 DNA: TGTGCCAGCTCACCGACAGATAGCAATCAGCCCCAGCATTTT
CDR3 protein: CASSPTDSNQPQHF
D gene: NA
CDR3 length: 14
J gene: TRBJ1-5
V gene: TRBV18
clone size: NA

CDR3 DNA: TGTGCCTGGAGTGTATTAACAGATACGCAGTATTTT
CDR3 protein: CAWSVLTDTQYF
D gene: NA
CDR3 length: 12
J gene: TRBJ2-3
V gene: TRBV30
clone size: NA

CDR3 DNA: TGTGCCAGTAGTAATGGACAGGGGGTAAAGCTCCAGCATTTT
CDR3 protein: CASSNGQGVKLQHF
D gene: TRBD1
CDR3 length: 14
J gene: TRBJ1-5
V gene: TRBV19
clone size: NA

CDR3 DNA: TGTGCCAGCAGCTTAGGACAGGGTCTTTTCTACGAGCAGTACTTC
CDR3 protein: CASSLGQGLFYEQYF
D gene: TRBD1
CDR3 length: 15
J gene: TRBJ2-7
V gene: TRBV7-9
clone size: NA

CDR3 DNA: TGTGCCAGCAGTGAAGCGTGGAGGGCGAATTCTCTATGGTACACCTTC
CDR3 protein: CASSEAWRANSLWYTF
D gene: NA
CDR3 length: 16
J gene: TRBJ1-2
V gene: TRBV6-1
clone size: once

CDR3 DNA: TGCGCCAGTCAATTAGCGTTTGATGAGCAGTTCTTC
CDR3 protein: CASQLAFDEQFF
D gene: NA
CDR3 length: 12
J gene: TRBJ2-1
V gene: TRBV5-1
clone size: NA

CDR3 DNA: TGTGCCAGCAGTTATTTCGTGAACACTGAAGCTTTCTTT
CDR3 protein: CASSYFVNTEAFF
D gene: NA
CDR3 length: 13
J gene: TRBJ1-1
V gene: TRBV6-5
clone size: NA

CDR3 DNA: TGTGCCAGCTCCCCCGGACTCGCGAACACCGGGGAGCTGTTTTTT
CDR3 protein: CASSPGLANTGELFF
D gene: NA
CDR3 length: 15
J gene: TRBJ2-2
V gene: TRBV18
clone size: NA

CDR3 DNA: TGCAGCGTTGAAGTCGTCGGGGGTTTCTCCTACGAGCAGTACTTC
CDR3 protein: CSVEVVGGFSYEQYF
D gene: NA
CDR3 length: 15
J gene: TRBJ2-7
V gene: TRBV29-1
clone size: NA

CDR3 DNA: TGTGCCAGCAGCATAGGGGGGGGAGATACGCAGTATTTT
CDR3 protein: CASSIGGGDTQYF
D gene: NA
CDR3 length: 13
J gene: TRBJ2-3
V gene: TRBV7-9
clone size: NA

CDR3 DNA: TGTGCCAGCTCCCCCTGGGAGTCTGGCTACAATGAGCAGTTCTTC
CDR3 protein: CASSPWESGYNEQFF
D gene: NA
CDR3 length: 15
J gene: TRBJ2-1
V gene: TRBV27
clone size: NA

CDR3 DNA: TGTGCCAGCTCCGACACCGTAGATTTCGGCACTGAAGCTTTCTTT
CDR3 protein: CASSDTVDFGTEAFF
D gene: NA
CDR3 length: 15
J gene: TRBJ1-1
V gene: TRBV18
clone size: NA

CDR3 DNA: TGTGCCAGCAGTCTAGCGGGGGGGCAATACAATGAGCAGTTCTTC
CDR3 protein: CASSLAGGQYNEQFF
D gene: TRBD2
CDR3 length: 15
J gene: TRBJ2-1
V gene: TRBV6-5
clone size: NA

CDR3 DNA: TGTGCCAGCAGCCGAAAACCAGGGACATACAATGAGCAGTTCTTC
CDR3 protein: CASSRKPGTYNEQFF
D gene: NA
CDR3 length: 15
J gene: TRBJ2-1
V gene: TRBV3-1/TRBV3-2
clone size: NA

CDR3 DNA: TGTGCCAGCCTAACCGGGACTAGTGGTGTAGGGGAGCTGTTTTTT
CDR3 protein: CASLTGTSGVGELFF
D gene: TRBD2
CDR3 length: 15
J gene: TRBJ2-2
V gene: TRBV28
clone size: NA

CDR3 DNA: TGTGCCAGCAAGAGGGAAAATAGCAATCAGCCCCAGCATTTT
CDR3 protein: CASKRENSNQPQHF
D gene: NA
CDR3 length: 14
J gene: TRBJ1-5
V gene: TRBV2
clone size: NA

CDR3 DNA: TGTGCCACCAGTGACATCTTGCAGGGGCCAGATACGCAGTATTTT
CDR3 protein: CATSDILQGPDTQYF
D gene: NA
CDR3 length: 15
J gene: TRBJ2-3
V gene: TRBV24-1
clone size: NA

CDR3 DNA: TGTGCCAGCAGTACAGGGGTAGGGAATCAGCCCCAGCATTTT
CDR3 protein: CASSTGVGNQPQHF
D gene: TRBD1
CDR3 length: 14
J gene: TRBJ1-5
V gene: TRBV28
clone size: NA

CDR3 DNA: TGTGCCAGCGGACTAGCGGCTACCTCCTACAATGAGCAGTTCTTC
CDR3 protein: CASGLAATSYNEQFF
D gene: TRBD2
CDR3 length: 15
J gene: TRBJ2-1
V gene: TRBV7-3
clone size: NA

CDR3 DNA: TGCAGCGTTGTTAGCGGGAGTTTTTACAATGAGCAGTTCTTC
CDR3 protein: CSVVSGSFYNEQFF
D gene: TRBD2
CDR3 length: 14
J gene: TRBJ2-1
V gene: TRBV29-1
clone size: NA

CDR3 DNA: TGCGCCAGCAGCTTGGCCGGGACAGGGAAAAACATTCAGTACTTC
CDR3 protein: CASSLAGTGKNIQYF
D gene: TRBD1
CDR3 length: 15
J gene: TRBJ2-4
V gene: TRBV5-1
clone size: NA

CDR3 DNA: TGCGCCAGCAGCTTTATGGGGCGGGGATCAGCTTTCTTT
CDR3 protein: CASSFMGRGSAFF
D gene: NA
CDR3 length: 13
J gene: TRBJ1-1
V gene: TRBV5-1
clone size: NA

CDR3 DNA: TGCGCCAGCAGCCAAGTTAACTCCTACAATGAGCAGTTCTTC
CDR3 protein: CASSQVNSYNEQFF
D gene: NA
CDR3 length: 14
J gene: TRBJ2-1
V gene: TRBV4-3
clone size: NA

CDR3 DNA: TGCAGCGTTGTTGGGGCCGGGGACACAACCTACAATGAGCAGTTCTTC
CDR3 protein: CSVVGAGDTTYNEQFF
D gene: NA
CDR3 length: 16
J gene: TRBJ2-1
V gene: TRBV29-1
clone size: NA

CDR3 DNA: TGTGCCAGCACCCGGGACTGGGGGGATACGCAGTATTTT
CDR3 protein: CASTRDWGDTQYF
D gene: NA
CDR3 length: 13
J gene: TRBJ2-3
V gene: TRBV9
clone size: NA